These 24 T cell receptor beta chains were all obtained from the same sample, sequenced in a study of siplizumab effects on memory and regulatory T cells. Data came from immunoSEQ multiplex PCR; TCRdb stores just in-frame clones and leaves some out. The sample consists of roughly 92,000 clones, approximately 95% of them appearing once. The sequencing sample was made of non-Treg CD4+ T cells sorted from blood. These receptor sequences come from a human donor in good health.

CDR3 residues: CASSRLAEEQFF. CDR3 nucleotide sequence: TGTGCCAGCAGCCGACTAGCGGAAGAGCAGTTCTTC. The J gene is TRBJ2-1, the V gene TRBV7-8; TRBD2 agrees at 9 bases. The ends lost 5 bases at V and 10 bases at J; junction bases unmatched: 3. There are 12 residues in the CDR3. Per germline, CDR1 SGHVS and CDR2 FQNEAQ.

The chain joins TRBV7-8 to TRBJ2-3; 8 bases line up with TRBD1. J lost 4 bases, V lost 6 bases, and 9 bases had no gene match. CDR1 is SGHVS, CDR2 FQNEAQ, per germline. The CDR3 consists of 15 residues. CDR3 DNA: TGTGCCAGCAGACCAGGACAGGGAATAGCAGATACGCAGTATTTT. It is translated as CASRPGQGIADTQYF.

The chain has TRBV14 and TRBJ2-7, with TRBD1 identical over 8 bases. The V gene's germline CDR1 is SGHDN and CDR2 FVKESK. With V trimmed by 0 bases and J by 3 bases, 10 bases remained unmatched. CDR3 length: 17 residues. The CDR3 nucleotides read TGTGCCAGCAGCCAAGATTTCCAGAGGACAGGGTTCTACGAGCAGTACTTC. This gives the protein CASSQDFQRTGFYEQYF.

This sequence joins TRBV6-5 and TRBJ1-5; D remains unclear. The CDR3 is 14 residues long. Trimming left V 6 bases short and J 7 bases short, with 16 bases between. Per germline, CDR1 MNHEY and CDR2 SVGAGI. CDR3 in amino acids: CASRPLGLRQPQHF. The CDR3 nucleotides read TGTGCCAGCAGACCCCTCGGGTTGAGGCAGCCCCAGCATTTT.

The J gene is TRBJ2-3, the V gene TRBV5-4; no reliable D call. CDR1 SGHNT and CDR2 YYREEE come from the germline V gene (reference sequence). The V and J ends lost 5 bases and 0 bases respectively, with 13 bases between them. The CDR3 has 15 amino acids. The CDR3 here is CASSRPAGSTDTQYF. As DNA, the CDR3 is TGTGCCAGCAGTCGCCCCGCAGGTAGCACAGATACGCAGTATTTT. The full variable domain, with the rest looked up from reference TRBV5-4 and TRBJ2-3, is ETGVTQSPTHLIKTRGQQVTLRCSSQSGHNTVSWYQQALGQGPQFIFQYYREEENGRGNFPPRFSGLQFPNYSSELNVNALELDDSALYLCASSRPAGSTDTQYFGPGTRLTVL.

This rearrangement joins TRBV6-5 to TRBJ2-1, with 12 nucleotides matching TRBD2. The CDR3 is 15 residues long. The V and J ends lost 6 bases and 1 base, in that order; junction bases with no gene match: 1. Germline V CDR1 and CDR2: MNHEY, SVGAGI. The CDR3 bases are TGTGCCAGCAGGCTAGCGGGGGGGTCCTACAATGAGCAGTTCTTC. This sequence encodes CASRLAGGSYNEQFF.

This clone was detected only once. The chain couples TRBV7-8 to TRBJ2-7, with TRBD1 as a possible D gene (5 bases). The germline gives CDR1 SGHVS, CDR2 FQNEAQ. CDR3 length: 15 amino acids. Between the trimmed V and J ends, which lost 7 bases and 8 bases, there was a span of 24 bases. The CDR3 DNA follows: TGTGCCAGCACTCCCGGGCGCGGACAAGGAGTTAAGCAGTACTTC. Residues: CASTPGRGQGVKQYF.

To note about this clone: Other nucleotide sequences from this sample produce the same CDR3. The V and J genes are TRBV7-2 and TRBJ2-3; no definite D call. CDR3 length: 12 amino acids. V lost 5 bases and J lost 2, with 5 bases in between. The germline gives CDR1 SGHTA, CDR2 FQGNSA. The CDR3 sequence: CASSLYTDTQYF. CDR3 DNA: TGTGCCAGCAGCCTTTACACAGATACGCAGTATTTT. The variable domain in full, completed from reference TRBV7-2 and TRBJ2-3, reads GAGVSQSPSNKVTEKGKDVELRCDPISGHTALYWYRQSLGQGLEFLIYFQGNSAPDKSGLPSDRFSAERTGGSVSTLTIQRTQQEDSAVYLCASSLYTDTQYFGPGTRLTVL.

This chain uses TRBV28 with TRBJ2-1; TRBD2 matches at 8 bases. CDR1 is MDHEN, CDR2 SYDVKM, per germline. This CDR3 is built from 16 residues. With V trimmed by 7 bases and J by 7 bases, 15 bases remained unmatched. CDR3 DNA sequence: TGTGCCAGCAACATCCGGACGGGGGGGCTCTTGAATGAGCAGTTCTTC. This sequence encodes CASNIRTGGLLNEQFF.

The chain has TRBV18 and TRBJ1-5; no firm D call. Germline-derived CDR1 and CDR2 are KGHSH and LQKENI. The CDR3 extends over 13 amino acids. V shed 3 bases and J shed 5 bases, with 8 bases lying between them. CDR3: CASSPDLHQPQHF. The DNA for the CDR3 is TGTGCCAGCTCACCCGATTTACATCAGCCCCAGCATTTT.

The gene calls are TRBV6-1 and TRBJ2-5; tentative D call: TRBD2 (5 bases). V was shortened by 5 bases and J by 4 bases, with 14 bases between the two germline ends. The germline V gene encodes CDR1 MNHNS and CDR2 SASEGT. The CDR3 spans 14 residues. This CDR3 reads CASSLNSAGETQYF. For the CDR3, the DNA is TGTGCCAGCAGTTTAAACAGCGCGGGAGAGACCCAGTACTTC.

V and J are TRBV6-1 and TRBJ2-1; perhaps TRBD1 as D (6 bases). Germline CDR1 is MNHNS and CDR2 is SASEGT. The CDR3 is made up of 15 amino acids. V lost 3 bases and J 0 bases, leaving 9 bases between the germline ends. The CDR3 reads CASSDRGSSYNEQFF. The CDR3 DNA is TGTGCCAGCAGTGACAGGGGAAGCTCCTACAATGAGCAGTTCTTC.

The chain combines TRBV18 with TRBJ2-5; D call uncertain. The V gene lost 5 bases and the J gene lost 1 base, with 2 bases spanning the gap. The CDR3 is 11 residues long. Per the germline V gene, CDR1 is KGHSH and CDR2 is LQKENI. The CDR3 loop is CASSAQETQYF. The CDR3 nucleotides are TGTGCCAGCTCAGCCCAAGAGACCCAGTACTTC.

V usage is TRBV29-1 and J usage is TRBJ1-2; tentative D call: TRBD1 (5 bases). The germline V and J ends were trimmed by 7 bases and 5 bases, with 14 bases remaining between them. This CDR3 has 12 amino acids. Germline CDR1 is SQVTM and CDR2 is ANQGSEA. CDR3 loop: CSAEPGGYGYTF. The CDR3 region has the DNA TGCAGCGCTGAGCCCGGGGGGTATGGCTACACCTTC.

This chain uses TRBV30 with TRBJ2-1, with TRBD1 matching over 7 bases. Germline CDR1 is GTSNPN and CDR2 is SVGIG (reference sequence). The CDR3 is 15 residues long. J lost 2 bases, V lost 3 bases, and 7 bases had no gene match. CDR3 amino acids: CAWRGRGLAYNEQFF. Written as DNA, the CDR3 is TGTGCCTGGAGGGGAAGGGGGCTCGCCTACAATGAGCAGTTCTTC.

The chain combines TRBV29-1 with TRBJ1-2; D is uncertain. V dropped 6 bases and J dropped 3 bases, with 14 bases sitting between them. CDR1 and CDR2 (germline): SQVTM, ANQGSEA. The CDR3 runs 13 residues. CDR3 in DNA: TGCAGCGTGACCCTTGCAGGTGACTATGGCTACACCTTC. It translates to CSVTLAGDYGYTF. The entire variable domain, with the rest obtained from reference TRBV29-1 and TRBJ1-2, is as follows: SAVISQKPSRDICQRGTSLTIQCQVDSQVTMMFWYRQQPGQSLTLIATANQGSEATYESGFVIDKFPISRPNLTFSTLTVSNMSPEDSSIYLCSVTLAGDYGYTFGSGTRLTVV.

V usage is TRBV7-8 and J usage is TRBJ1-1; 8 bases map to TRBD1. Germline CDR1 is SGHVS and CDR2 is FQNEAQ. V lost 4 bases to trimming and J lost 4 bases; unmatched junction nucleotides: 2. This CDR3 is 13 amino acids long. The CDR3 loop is CASSSTGVTEAFF. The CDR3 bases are TGTGCCAGCAGCTCGACAGGGGTCACTGAAGCTTTCTTT.

CDR3 DNA sequence: TGCGCCAGCAGCCCGGCAGGGATGGCTGGAAACACCATATATTTT. Amino acid sequence: CASSPAGMAGNTIYF. This chain connects TRBV5-1 to TRBJ1-3; D perhaps matches TRBD1 (5 bases). The CDR3 is 15 residues long. Germline CDR1 is SGHRS and CDR2 is YFSETQ. V was cut by 4 bases and J by 2 bases, with 13 bases left in between.

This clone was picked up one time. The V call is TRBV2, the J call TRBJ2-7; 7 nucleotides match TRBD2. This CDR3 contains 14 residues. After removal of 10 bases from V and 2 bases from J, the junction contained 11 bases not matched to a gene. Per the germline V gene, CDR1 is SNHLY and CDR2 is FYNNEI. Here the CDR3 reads CAIRPGLPTYEQYF. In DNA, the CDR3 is TGTGCCATCAGGCCGGGACTACCGACCTACGAGCAGTACTTC. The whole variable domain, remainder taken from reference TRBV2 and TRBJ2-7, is EPEVTQTPSHQVTQMGQEVILRCVPISNHLYFYWYRQILGQKVEFLVSFYNNEISEKSEIFDDQFSVERPDGSNFTLKIRSTKLEDSAMYFCAIRPGLPTYEQYFGPGTRLTVT.

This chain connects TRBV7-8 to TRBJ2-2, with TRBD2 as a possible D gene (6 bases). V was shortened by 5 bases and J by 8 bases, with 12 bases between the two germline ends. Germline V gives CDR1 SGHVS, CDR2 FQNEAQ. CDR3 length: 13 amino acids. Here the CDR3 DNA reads TGTGCCAGCAGCCAGACTAGATCTGGGGAGCTGTTTTTT. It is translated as CASSQTRSGELFF.

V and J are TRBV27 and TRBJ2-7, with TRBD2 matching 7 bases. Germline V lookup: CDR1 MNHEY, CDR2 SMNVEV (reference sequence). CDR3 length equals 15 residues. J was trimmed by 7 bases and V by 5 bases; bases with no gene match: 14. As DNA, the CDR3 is TGTGCCAGCAGTCGGCCCAGCGCGGGAGTATGGGAGCAGTACTTC. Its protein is CASSRPSAGVWEQYF.

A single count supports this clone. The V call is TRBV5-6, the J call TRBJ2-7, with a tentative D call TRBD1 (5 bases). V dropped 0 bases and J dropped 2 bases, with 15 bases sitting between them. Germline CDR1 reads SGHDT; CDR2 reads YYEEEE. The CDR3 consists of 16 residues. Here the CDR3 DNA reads TGTGCCAGCAGCTTGGGTGACTGGGGCATCCCCTACGAGCAGTACTTC. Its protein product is CASSLGDWGIPYEQYF.

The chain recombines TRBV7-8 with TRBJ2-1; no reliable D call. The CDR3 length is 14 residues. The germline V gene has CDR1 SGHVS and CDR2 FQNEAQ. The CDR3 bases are TGTGCTGCGACCCCCAGCGAGACCTACAATGAGCAGTTCTTC. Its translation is CAATPSETYNEQFF.

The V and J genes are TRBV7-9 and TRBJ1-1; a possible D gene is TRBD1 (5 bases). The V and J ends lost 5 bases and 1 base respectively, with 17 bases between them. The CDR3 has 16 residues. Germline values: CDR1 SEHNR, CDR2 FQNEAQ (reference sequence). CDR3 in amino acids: CASSRYFGTGNTEAFF. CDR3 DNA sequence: TGTGCCAGCAGCCGGTACTTTGGGACGGGGAACACTGAAGCTTTCTTT.